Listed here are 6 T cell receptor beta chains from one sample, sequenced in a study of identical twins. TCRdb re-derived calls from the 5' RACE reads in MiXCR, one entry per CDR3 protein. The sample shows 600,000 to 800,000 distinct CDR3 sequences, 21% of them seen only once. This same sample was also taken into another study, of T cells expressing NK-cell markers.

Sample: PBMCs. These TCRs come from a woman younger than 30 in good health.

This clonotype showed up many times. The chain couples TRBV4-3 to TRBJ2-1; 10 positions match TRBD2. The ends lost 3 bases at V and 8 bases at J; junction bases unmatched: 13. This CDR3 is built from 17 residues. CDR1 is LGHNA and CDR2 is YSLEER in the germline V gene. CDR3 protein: CASSQSRLAGAYDEQFF. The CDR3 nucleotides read TGCGCCAGCAGCCAGAGTCGTCTAGCGGGAGCTTACGATGAGCAGTTCTTC.

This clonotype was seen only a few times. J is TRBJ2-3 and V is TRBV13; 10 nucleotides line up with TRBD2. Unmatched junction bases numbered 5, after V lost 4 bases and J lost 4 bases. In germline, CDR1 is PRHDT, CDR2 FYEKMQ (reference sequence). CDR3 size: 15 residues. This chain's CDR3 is CASSSSGGAADTQYF. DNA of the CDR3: TGTGCCAGCAGCTCGAGCGGGGGGGCGGCAGATACGCAGTATTTT.

In DNA form, the CDR3 reads TGTGCCAGCAGTTTTGGACCCACCACCGGGGAGCTGTTTTTT. Its protein is CASSFGPTTGELFF. The chain joins TRBV12-3 or TRBV12-4 to TRBJ2-2; the D is unclear. The CDR3 is 14 residues long. Trimming stripped 3 bases from V and 4 bases from J, with 9 bases between.

The CDR3 sequence is CASRAGTGIFAYEQYF. The CDR3, as DNA: TGCGCCAGCAGAGCCGGGACAGGTATATTTGCCTACGAGCAGTACTTC. This chain connects TRBV5-1 to TRBJ2-7; 8 positions agree with TRBD1. V was clipped by 5 bases and J by 2 bases; unmatched bases: 12. The CDR3 is 16 residues long. Germline V lookup: CDR1 SGHRS, CDR2 YFSETQ.

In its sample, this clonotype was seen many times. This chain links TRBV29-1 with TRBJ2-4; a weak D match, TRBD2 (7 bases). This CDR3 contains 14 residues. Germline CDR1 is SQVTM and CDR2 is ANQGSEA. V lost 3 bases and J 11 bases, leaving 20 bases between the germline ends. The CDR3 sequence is CSVDAGRETGVQYF. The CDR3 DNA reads TGCAGCGTTGATGCAGGGAGGGAGACAGGCGTTCAGTACTTC.

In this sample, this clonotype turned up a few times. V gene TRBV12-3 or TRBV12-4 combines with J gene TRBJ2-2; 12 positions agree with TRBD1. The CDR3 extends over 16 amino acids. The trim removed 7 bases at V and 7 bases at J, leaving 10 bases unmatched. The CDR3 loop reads CASTKGQGAVNGELFF. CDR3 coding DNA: TGTGCCAGCACTAAGGGACAGGGGGCCGTTAACGGGGAGCTGTTTTTT.